Listed below are T cell receptor beta chains from one sample, sequenced in a study of T cell responses to AZD1222 COVID-19 vaccine. The repertoire was sequenced with immunoSEQ multiplex PCR; TCRdb's copy has only in-frame clones and lacks some. Counted here are about 130,000 clones, 90% to 95% occurring once; the ten biggest clones make up roughly 3%. The starting material was peripheral blood, obtained on day 0 of AZD1222 vaccination. Receptors were obtained from an adult in good health. Each CDR3 is given with its conserved first and last residue. A D gene is named only where the DNA matches it firmly. Clone size is stated in some rows and not others, as once, few, many or a class when expanded.

abundance,d_gene,j_gene,v_gene,CDR3aa,CDR3nt
-,TRBD2,TRBJ2-1,TRBV6-5,CASMRLAGLHEQFF,TGTGCCAGCATGAGACTAGCGGGACTCCATGAGCAGTTCTTC
-,-,TRBJ2-7,TRBV7-9,CASSPAGMEQYF,TGTGCCAGCAGCCCAGCAGGGATGGAGCAGTACTTC
-,-,TRBJ1-2,TRBV6-5,CASSYSQSYGYTF,TGTGCCAGCAGTTACTCGCAGTCCTATGGCTACACCTTC
-,-,TRBJ1-2,TRBV29-1,CSVLKWERVDYGYTF,TGCAGCGTTCTCAAATGGGAGAGGGTCGACTATGGCTACACCTTC
-,-,TRBJ2-5,TRBV12-5,CASGYGAGPQETQYF,TGTGCTAGTGGCTACGGAGCGGGCCCGCAAGAGACCCAGTACTTC
-,TRBD2,TRBJ2-7,TRBV9,CASSANPSGRASEQYF,TGTGCCAGCAGCGCGAACCCTAGCGGGAGGGCGTCCGAGCAGTACTTC
-,-,TRBJ2-3,TRBV3-1/TRBV3-2,CASSQVEGADTQYF,TGTGCCAGCAGCCAAGTGGAGGGCGCAGATACGCAGTATTTT
-,TRBD1,TRBJ1-1,TRBV12-3/TRBV12-4,CASRSTGGTEAFF,TGTGCCAGCAGATCAACAGGGGGCACTGAAGCTTTCTTT
once,TRBD2,TRBJ2-2,TRBV19,CASSTNLGLAENTGELFF,TGTGCCAGTAGTACTAACCTTGGACTAGCGGAGAACACCGGGGAGCTGTTTTTT
few,-,TRBJ1-1,TRBV3-1/TRBV3-2,CASSQRGWSEAFF,TGTGCCAGCAGCCAAAGGGGGTGGAGTGAAGCTTTCTTT
-,-,TRBJ1-2,TRBV7-8,CASRSGTGGYGYTF,TGTGCCAGCAGATCCGGGACGGGGGGTTATGGCTACACCTTC
-,-,TRBJ1-4,TRBV20-1,CSASQAVGFEKLFF,TGCAGTGCTAGTCAAGCCGTGGGGTTTGAAAAACTGTTTTTT
-,-,TRBJ2-2,TRBV27,CASSIRVGTGELFF,TGTGCCAGCAGTATCAGGGTCGGGACCGGGGAGCTGTTTTTT
-,TRBD2,TRBJ2-7,TRBV9,CASSPRLAGGPTYEQYF,TGTGCCAGCAGCCCCAGACTAGCGGGAGGACCAACGTACGAGCAGTACTTC
once,-,TRBJ2-7,TRBV5-8,CASSFDEQYF,TGTGCCAGCAGTTTCGACGAGCAGTACTTC
-,TRBD2,TRBJ2-7,TRBV3-1/TRBV3-2,CASSQGGLAAYEQYF,TGTGCCAGCAGCCAAGGGGGACTAGCCGCCTACGAGCAGTACTTC
-,-,TRBJ2-7,TRBV6-5,CASSYRSSYEQYF,TGTGCCAGCAGTTACAGGAGCTCCTACGAGCAGTACTTC
-,TRBD2,TRBJ2-7,TRBV5-4,CASSLGAWREGLGEQYF,TGTGCCAGCAGCTTGGGGGCGTGGAGGGAGGGGCTGGGCGAGCAGTACTTC
-,-,TRBJ2-7,TRBV20-1,CSGLFYEQYF,TGCAGTGGGCTGTTTTACGAGCAGTACTTC
-,-,TRBJ2-7,TRBV27,CASSLSRTGEQYF,TGTGCCAGCAGTTTATCACGCACGGGGGAGCAGTACTTC
-,-,TRBJ1-5,TRBV12-3/TRBV12-4,CASSLWGAQPQHF,TGTGCCAGCAGTTTATGGGGTGCCCAGCCCCAGCATTTT
few,-,TRBJ2-7,TRBV6-6,CASSYSISYEQYF,TGTGCCAGCAGTTACTCGATATCCTACGAGCAGTACTTC
-,-,TRBJ1-2,TRBV5-6,CASSTGGDGYTF,TGTGCCAGCAGCACTGGAGGGGACGGCTACACCTTC
-,TRBD1,TRBJ1-1,TRBV7-3,CASSLTLQGRGGEAFF,TGTGCCAGCAGCTTAACGTTACAGGGGCGAGGTGGAGAAGCTTTCTTT
-,TRBD1,TRBJ2-7,TRBV23-1,CASSLEDRLYEQYF,TGCGCCAGCAGTCTCGAGGACAGGCTCTACGAGCAGTACTTC
-,TRBD1,TRBJ2-7,TRBV27,CASSFGWNGDRAYEQYF,TGTGCCAGCAGTTTTGGATGGAATGGGGACAGAGCCTACGAGCAGTACTTC
-,-,TRBJ1-2,TRBV24-1,CATSVSQNYGYTF,TGTGCCACCAGTGTAAGTCAGAACTATGGCTACACCTTC
once,-,TRBJ2-2,TRBV3-1/TRBV3-2,CASSQASTSNTGELFF,TGTGCCAGCAGCCAGGCCTCTACCTCGAACACCGGGGAGCTGTTTTTT
-,-,TRBJ2-2,TRBV9,CASSAPGHGNTGELFF,TGTGCCAGCAGCGCGCCGGGACACGGAAACACCGGGGAGCTGTTTTTT
-,TRBD1,TRBJ1-4,TRBV10-3,CAIRGTALGFGDEKLFF,TGTGCCATCAGAGGGACAGCTTTAGGGTTCGGTGATGAAAAACTGTTTTTT
once,-,TRBJ2-1,TRBV15,CATSSGADRPYNEQFF,TGTGCCACCAGCAGTGGCGCGGACAGACCCTACAATGAGCAGTTCTTC
-,TRBD1,TRBJ2-2,TRBV4-1,CASSPIGQGGTGELFF,TGCGCCAGCAGCCCAATTGGACAGGGCGGCACCGGGGAGCTGTTTTTT
-,-,TRBJ1-6,TRBV12-3/TRBV12-4,CASSFNSPLHF,TGTGCCAGCAGTTTCAATTCACCCCTCCACTTT
few,-,TRBJ1-4,TRBV3-1/TRBV3-2,CASSQSLGRQANEKLFF,TGTGCCAGCAGCCAATCCCTTGGACGGCAAGCTAATGAAAAACTGTTTTTT
-,-,TRBJ1-2,TRBV9,CASGGNYGYTF,TGTGCCAGCGGGGGGAACTATGGCTACACCTTC
-,-,TRBJ2-3,TRBV18,CASSLNRVDTQYF,TGTGCCAGCTCACTGAACCGGGTGGATACGCAGTATTTT
-,-,TRBJ1-1,TRBV20-1,CSASLGGYTEAFF,TGCAGTGCTAGTCTGGGGGGGTACACTGAAGCTTTCTTT
-,-,TRBJ2-1,TRBV9,CASSVGTVLNEQFF,TGTGCCAGCAGCGTAGGGACAGTTCTTAATGAGCAGTTCTTC
-,-,TRBJ1-2,TRBV29-1,CSVEWAGGYTF,TGCAGCGTTGAATGGGCGGGTGGCTACACCTTC
-,-,TRBJ2-5,TRBV9,CASSVANGETQYF,TGTGCCAGCAGCGTAGCTAACGGAGAGACCCAGTACTTC
-,-,TRBJ2-7,TRBV11-3,CASSSAWDSYEQYF,TGTGCCAGCAGCTCTGCATGGGACTCCTACGAGCAGTACTTC
-,-,TRBJ1-1,TRBV6-1,CASSDRNLGQNTEAFF,TGTGCCAGCAGTGATCGAAACCTCGGGCAGAACACTGAAGCTTTCTTT
-,TRBD1,TRBJ2-3,TRBV18,CASSPGQGIVDTQYF,TGTGCCAGCTCACCGGGACAGGGGATAGTAGATACGCAGTATTTT
-,-,TRBJ2-1,TRBV6-4,CASSAISSGASVHNEQFF,TGTGCCAGCAGTGCCATCTCTTCCGGGGCTAGCGTCCACAATGAGCAGTTCTTC
-,-,TRBJ1-3,TRBV7-8,CASRRTDRDSGNTIYF,TGTGCCAGCAGACGGACGGACCGGGACTCTGGAAACACCATATATTTT
once,TRBD2,TRBJ2-7,TRBV19,CASAPTSGFTNEQYF,TGTGCCAGTGCCCCGACTAGCGGGTTTACAAACGAGCAGTACTTC
-,-,TRBJ1-1,TRBV5-4,CASSLNTEAFF,TGTGCCAGCAGCTTAAACACTGAAGCTTTCTTT
-,-,TRBJ1-2,TRBV5-1,CASSLDSDPQAIYGYTF,TGCGCCAGCAGCTTGGACTCTGACCCACAGGCTATCTATGGCTACACCTTC
-,TRBD1,TRBJ1-2,TRBV19,CASRYRDRDFYGYTF,TGTGCCAGTAGGTACCGGGACAGGGACTTCTATGGCTACACCTTC
-,TRBD2,TRBJ2-7,TRBV7-9,CASSWGGSSYEQYF,TGTGCCAGCAGCTGGGGCGGGAGCTCCTACGAGCAGTACTTC
-,-,TRBJ1-5,TRBV27,CASSFYSNQPQHF,TGTGCCAGCAGTTTTTATAGCAATCAGCCCCAGCATTTT
-,TRBD1,TRBJ2-4,TRBV6-5,CASGGTGGTKNIQYF,TGTGCCAGCGGCGGGACAGGGGGGACCAAAAACATTCAGTACTTC
-,-,TRBJ2-7,TRBV6-5,CASRRKGRLDHEQYF,TGTGCCAGCAGGCGAAAAGGACGGCTGGACCACGAGCAGTACTTC